This T cell receptor beta chain was sequenced during a study of CD8+CD57+ T cells in acquired aplastic anemia. General study points: In CD8+ cells, Simpson's diversity showed no significant difference between patients and controls.

Profiling that covered TCR beta VDJ and CDR3 relied on genomic DNA as its template. TCRdb re-called the reads with MiXCR, one entry per CDR3 protein. The sample comprises approximately 150,000 distinct CDR3 sequences, roughly 48% of which are singletons, and about 1% rests with the top ten. CDR1 and CDR2 (germline): KGHDR, SFDVKD. The CDR3 runs to 16 residues. V shed 4 bases and J 2 bases; nucleotides not matched to a gene: 4. All patients picked for sequencing had shown, by flow cytometry, an expansion of CD8+CD57+ cells. Concerning this clonotype itself: Its antigen remains unidentified.

The clonotype was recovered from a human donor with aplastic anemia. This chain joins TRBV24-1 and TRBJ2-3; TRBD1 aligns across 11 bases. Sequencing input: sorted CD4+, CD8+, or CD8+CD57+ T cells (not recorded which) from PBMCs. In DNA form, the CDR3 reads TGTGCCACCAGTGACCCCGGACAGGGGGCCACAGATACGCAGTATTTT. Protein product: CATSDPGQGATDTQYF.